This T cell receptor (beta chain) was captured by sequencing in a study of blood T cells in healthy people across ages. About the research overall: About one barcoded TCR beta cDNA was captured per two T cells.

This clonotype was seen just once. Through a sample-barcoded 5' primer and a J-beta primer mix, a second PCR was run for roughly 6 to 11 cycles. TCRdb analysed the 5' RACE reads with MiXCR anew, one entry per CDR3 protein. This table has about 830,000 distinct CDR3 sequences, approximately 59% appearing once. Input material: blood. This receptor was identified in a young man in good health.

CDR3 in amino acids: CASSYSSSGDTQYF. The DNA of the CDR3 is TGTGCCAGCAGTTACTCGTCTAGCGGAGATACGCAGTATTTT. The chain recombines TRBV6-6 with TRBJ2-3; 7 bases are shared with TRBD2. The CDR3 is 14 amino acids. The V and J ends lost 0 bases and 5 bases, in that order; junction bases with no gene match: 2. In germline, CDR1 is MNHNY, CDR2 SVGAGI (reference sequence).